Each of the 27 T cell receptor beta chains below was sequenced from the same sample in a study of neurological immune-mediated disorders. One entry per CDR3 protein results from TCRdb running MiXCR on the 5' RACE reads. Of some 65,000 distinct CDR3 sequences listed, roughly 5% are singletons. The sample comprised PBMCs. The receptors originated from a woman in her twenties or thirties with multiple sclerosis.

The chain combines TRBV7-2 with TRBJ1-1; the D is unclear. Germline CDR1 SGHTA, CDR2 FQGNSA. With 4 bases removed from V and 0 bases from J, the gap between germline ends came to 15 bases. The CDR3 consists of 16 residues. CDR3 nucleotides: TGTGCCAGCAGCTCCCCGGCTATCCCCGTGAACACTGAAGCTTTCTTT. Encoded protein: CASSSPAIPVNTEAFF.

This clonotype was detected a few times. This sequence joins TRBV20-1 and TRBJ2-6; TRBD2 agrees at 7 bases. The CDR3 is made up of 15 amino acids. The germline V gene has CDR1 DFQATT and CDR2 SNEGSKA (reference sequence). Unmatched junction bases numbered 5, after V lost 6 bases and J lost 0 bases. DNA of the CDR3: TGCAGTGCCCGGGGGGTCCACTCTGGGGCCAACGTCCTGACTTTC. Translating gives CSARGVHSGANVLTF.

This clonotype was counted ten times or more. V and J are TRBV5-5 and TRBJ2-5; D not certain. The CDR3 length is 14 residues. V lost 4 bases to trimming and J lost 2 bases, with 12 bases between them. Germline CDR1 reads SGHKS; CDR2 reads YYEKEE (reference sequence). The DNA of the CDR3 is TGTGCCAGCAGCAGGGTGGCGCCACAAGAGACCCAGTACTTC. Encoded protein: CASSRVAPQETQYF.

This clonotype was counted ten times or more. The CDR3 is CASSESLGLAGGYEQYF. CDR3 sequence (DNA): TGCGCCAGCAGTGAGTCGCTGGGACTAGCGGGGGGATACGAGCAGTACTTC. The V and J genes are TRBV10-2 and TRBJ2-7; TRBD2 matches 15 bases. The CDR3 is 17 residues long. CDR1 is WSHSY and CDR2 is SAAADI in the germline V gene. V lost 0 bases and J lost 4; bases outside the gene matches: 4.

This clonotype was seen at least ten times. V and J are TRBV5-1 and TRBJ1-1, with 8 bases lining up with TRBD1. This CDR3 region has 15 residues. CDR1 and CDR2 (germline): SGHRS, YFSETQ. Trimming removed 0 bases from V and 8 bases from J; junction bases left unmatched: 9. The CDR3, as DNA: TGCGCCAGCAGCTTGGCCGACAGGGGTGACGGAGAAGCTTTCTTT. Protein: CASSLADRGDGEAFF.

This clonotype turned up a few times. CDR3 DNA: TGTGCCAGCAGCCTACAGATGAACACTGAAGCTTTCTTT. Translating gives CASSLQMNTEAFF. J is TRBJ1-1 and V is TRBV7-6; D gene unclear. Germline loops: CDR1 SGHVS, CDR2 FNYEAQ. V was cut by 5 bases and J by 0 bases, with 7 bases left in between. The CDR3 length is 13 residues.

This clonotype was seen at least ten times. The chain uses TRBV7-3 and TRBJ1-4; D might be TRBD1 (6 bases). The CDR3 length is 15 residues. The germline CDR1 and CDR2 sequences are SGHTA and FQGTGA. Trimming left V 1 base short and J 5 bases short, with 11 bases between. The CDR3, as DNA: TGTGCCAGCAGCTTAATGGGGGGGCCGAATGAAAAACTGTTTTTT. This codes for CASSLMGGPNEKLFF.

This clonotype was counted ten times or more. The J gene is TRBJ2-4, the V gene TRBV20-1, with D perhaps given as TRBD1 or TRBD2 (5 bases each). V was trimmed by 5 bases and J by 10 bases, leaving 18 bases between them. The V gene's germline CDR1 is DFQATT and CDR2 SNEGSKA (reference sequence). The CDR3 spans 13 residues. The CDR3 nucleotides are TGCAGTGCTTCCGGGGACCAACCTATAATTCAGTACTTC. Amino acid sequence: CSASGDQPIIQYF.

This clonotype was recorded many times. The chain joins TRBV20-1 to TRBJ1-1; the D gene is possibly TRBD1 (6 bases). Germline V gene data show CDR1 as DFQATT and CDR2 as SNEGSKA (reference sequence). The CDR3 consists of 13 residues. V lost 3 bases and J lost 4, with 12 bases in between. This chain's CDR3 is CSARGAWSTEAFF. The DNA of the CDR3 is TGCAGTGCTAGGGGGGCCTGGAGCACTGAAGCTTTCTTT.

This clonotype appeared many times. The chain has TRBV10-1 and TRBJ1-2; D uncertain. Germline V gene data show CDR1 as WNHNN and CDR2 as SYGVQD (reference sequence). The V gene lost 4 bases and the J gene lost 1 base, with 7 bases spanning the gap. This CDR3 spans 13 amino acids. Here the CDR3 reads CASSAGLNYGYTF. The CDR3 bases are TGCGCCAGCAGTGCGGGCCTTAACTATGGCTACACCTTC.

There are many counts of this clonotype. This chain joins TRBV10-3 and TRBJ2-3; D unclear. The CDR3 spans 11 residues. From germline, CDR1 is ENHRY and CDR2 SYGVKD. Trimming removed 10 bases at V and 5 bases at J, with 10 bases between. The CDR3 DNA reads as TGTGCCACCCTGTTATTAGATACGCAGTATTTT. Its translation: CATLLLDTQYF.

This clonotype showed up many times. This sequence joins TRBV15 and TRBJ1-5; D is unresolved. Per the germline V gene, CDR1 is LNHNV and CDR2 is YYDKDF (reference sequence). The CDR3 totals 15 residues. V dropped 0 bases and J dropped 4 bases, with 10 bases sitting between them. The CDR3 here is CATSRDRAGNQPQHF. CDR3 DNA sequence: TGTGCCACCAGCAGAGATAGGGCGGGAAATCAGCCCCAGCATTTT.

As concerns this clonotype: A junction end diverges from the germline sequence, so it may reflect a read error. The J gene is TRBJ1-5, the V gene TRBV7-2, with 12 positions matching TRBD1. Germline CDR1 SGHTA, CDR2 FQGNSA. The CDR3 extends over 16 amino acids. CDR3 region: CASSLVGTGGIQPQNF. CDR3 in DNA: TGTGCCAGCAGCTTAGTGGGGACAGGGGGCATTCAGCCCCAGAATTTT.

This clonotype was detected ten times or more. The CDR3 loop is CASSLPKKVSWSVGQGGDEQFF. Written as DNA, the CDR3 is TGCGCCAGCAGCTTGCCGAAGAAAGTCTCTTGGTCGGTGGGACAGGGAGGGGATGAGCAGTTCTTC. The genes are TRBV5-1 and TRBJ2-1, with 9 bases identical to TRBD1. This CDR3 comprises 22 residues. V shed 1 base, J shed 8 bases, and the junction held 28 bases outside the gene matches. Germline V gives CDR1 SGHRS, CDR2 YFSETQ.

This clonotype was seen many times. The V gene is TRBV5-5, the J gene TRBJ2-1; no clear D. The V end lost 5 bases, the J end lost 1 base, and 10 bases lay between the germline ends. The germline gives CDR1 SGHKS, CDR2 YYEKEE (reference sequence). The CDR3 is 14 residues long. This CDR3 reads CASSRTDSYNEQFF. DNA of the CDR3: TGTGCCAGCAGTCGGACGGATTCCTACAATGAGCAGTTCTTC.

This clonotype was seen repeatedly, ten times or more. V gene TRBV5-1 combines with J gene TRBJ2-5; 7 positions agree with TRBD1. V shed 3 bases, J shed 4 bases, and the junction held 9 bases outside the gene matches. The CDR3 loop spans 15 amino acids. CDR1 is SGHRS and CDR2 is YFSETQ in the germline V gene. This CDR3 is CASSSGQALRETQYF. CDR3 DNA sequence: TGCGCCAGCAGCTCCGGACAGGCCTTGCGAGAGACCCAGTACTTC.

This clonotype was seen many times. This chain uses TRBV28 with TRBJ1-2; no reliable D call. Trimming took 3 bases from V and 4 from J, leaving 6 bases between them. Per germline, CDR1 MDHEN and CDR2 SYDVKM. This CDR3 comprises 12 residues. The CDR3: CASSFSSYGYTF. The CDR3, as DNA: TGTGCCAGCAGTTTTAGTTCCTATGGCTACACCTTC.

This clonotype was picked up many times. V and J are TRBV12-3 or TRBV12-4 and TRBJ1-1; D ambiguous. V was clipped by 5 bases and J by 10 bases, with 17 bases between them. The CDR3 contains 13 residues. The CDR3 sequence: CASSPSVSRTAFF. CDR3 bases: TGTGCCAGCAGTCCTTCCGTGAGCAGGACAGCTTTCTTT.

On this clonotype: This may arise from a read error, as a much more abundant clone is one base away. The chain carries TRBV5-1 and TRBJ1-6, with 7 positions matching TRBD1. The CDR3 has 14 residues. V dropped 4 bases and J dropped 10; count of bases not matched to a gene: 8. Germline-derived CDR1 and CDR2 are SGHRS and YFSETQ. DNA for the CDR3: TGCGCCAGCAGCCCCCGGGACAGCGGATCACCCCTCCACTTT. Its translation: CASSPRDSGSPLHF.

This clonotype occurred many times. The gene calls are TRBV3-1 and TRBJ2-7; tentatively, D is TRBD1 (6 bases). Trimming shortened V by 1 base and J by 9 bases, and 10 bases separated the two germline ends. Germline values: CDR1 LGHDT, CDR2 YNNKEL (reference sequence). The CDR3 contains 12 residues. The CDR3 sequence is CASSQAQGRQYF. The CDR3 coding sequence is TGTGCCAGCAGCCAAGCCCAGGGGAGGCAGTACTTC.

This clonotype was detected only a few times. The junction departs from the called germline gene at one end, perhaps through a read error. The chain carries TRBV6-5 and TRBJ1-6; TRBD1 might be the D (6 bases). The CDR3 has 14 residues. CDR1 and CDR2 from the germline V gene are MNHEY and SVGAGI. The CDR3 reads CASVDSSYNSPLNF. The CDR3 bases are TGTGCCAGCGTGGACAGCTCCTATAATTCACCCCTCAACTTT.

In regard to this clonotype: This may stem from a read error, because a much larger clone lies one nucleotide away. This chain joins TRBV12-3 or TRBV12-4 and TRBJ2-2, with 7 bases matching TRBD1. The ends lost 6 bases at V and 6 bases at J; junction bases unmatched: 10. The CDR3 extends over 15 amino acids. As DNA, the CDR3 is TGTGCCAGCAGGGACAGGACGGCTAAGGCCGGGGAGCTGTTTTTT. This gives the protein CASRDRTAKAGELFF.

This clonotype has at least ten counts. The rearrangement uses TRBV20-1 and TRBJ1-1; no reliable D call. Germline V gene lookup returns CDR1 DFQATT and CDR2 SNEGSKA (reference sequence). The CDR3 is 11 amino acids. Trimming removed 6 bases at V and 10 bases at J, with 15 bases between. The CDR3 sequence is CSARSEVVAFF. The CDR3, as DNA: TGCAGTGCCAGGTCGGAGGTTGTAGCTTTCTTT.

The table lists this clonotype with many counts. The CDR3 bases are TGTGCCAGCAGTGGGGTCGGACAGGGGGCGAACGAGCAGTACTTC. As protein: CASSGVGQGANEQYF. This chain connects TRBV5-8 to TRBJ2-7, with 11 nucleotides matching TRBD1. The V and J ends lost 5 bases and 5 bases, in that order; junction bases with no gene match: 9. This CDR3 is built from 15 residues. Looked up from germline, CDR1 is SGHTS and CDR2 is YDEGEE. The variable domain in full, with the rest retrieved from reference TRBV5-8 and TRBJ2-7, is EAGVTQSPTHLIKTRGQQATLRCSPISGHTSVYWYQQALGLGLQFLLWYDEGEERNRGNFPPRFSGRQFPNYSSELNVNALELEDSALYLCASSGVGQGANEQYFGPGTRLTVT.

This clonotype showed up many times. V and J are TRBV12-3 or TRBV12-4 and TRBJ2-1; possibly TRBD1 or TRBD2 for D (6 bases each). Trimming cost V 3 bases and J 6 bases, with 15 bases left between them. The CDR3 spans 15 residues. In DNA form, the CDR3 reads TGTGCCAGCAGTTTTCCCGGGGGCCGTGTCAATGAGCAGTTCTTC. Translation: CASSFPGGRVNEQFF.

This clonotype has ten or more counts. The chain links TRBV7-9 to TRBJ1-5; a weak D match, TRBD1 (5 bases). This CDR3 has 14 amino acids. Germline V gives CDR1 SEHNR, CDR2 FQNEAQ (reference sequence). Trimming removed 2 bases from V and 4 bases from J, with 9 bases in between. This CDR3 is CASSLQGPNQPQHF. DNA of the CDR3: TGTGCCAGCAGCTTACAGGGCCCGAATCAGCCCCAGCATTTT.

This clonotype was counted ten times or more. The chain carries TRBV29-1 and TRBJ2-2; TRBD1 agrees at 9 bases. Per the germline V gene, CDR1 is SQVTM and CDR2 is ANQGSEA. CDR3 size: 15 residues. V lost 0 bases and J lost 3; bases outside the gene matches: 2. The chain's CDR3 is CSVEEDRGDTGELFF. For the CDR3, the DNA is TGCAGCGTTGAAGAGGACAGGGGAGACACCGGGGAGCTGTTTTTT.